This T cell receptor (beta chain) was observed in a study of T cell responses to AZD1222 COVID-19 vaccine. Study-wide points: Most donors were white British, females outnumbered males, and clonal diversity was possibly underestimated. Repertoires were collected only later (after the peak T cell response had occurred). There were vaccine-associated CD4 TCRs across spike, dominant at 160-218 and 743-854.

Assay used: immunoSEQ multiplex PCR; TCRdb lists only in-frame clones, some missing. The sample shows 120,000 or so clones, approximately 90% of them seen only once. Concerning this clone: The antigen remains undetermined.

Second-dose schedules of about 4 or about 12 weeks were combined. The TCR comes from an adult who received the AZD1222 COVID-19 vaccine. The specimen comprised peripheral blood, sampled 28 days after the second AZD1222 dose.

CDR3 loop: CSVYTGDQETQYF. The CDR3 DNA reads as TGCAGCGTTTATACAGGGGATCAAGAGACCCAGTACTTC. This chain links TRBV29-1 with TRBJ2-5, with 7 bases lining up with TRBD1. The junction had 5 bases not matched to a gene; V was cut back by 5 bases and J by 2 bases. The CDR3 runs to 13 residues. The germline gives CDR1 SQVTM, CDR2 ANQGSEA.